Following are 10 T cell receptor beta chains from one sample sequenced in a study of vaccination effects on CD4 cells after COVID-19. The protocol was immunoSEQ multiplex PCR, while the TCRdb copy is restricted to in-frame clones and leaves out a portion. The table records 11,000 to 15,000 clones, just over 75% of them present only once. Antigen-specific CD4+ T cell clonotypes were called by their expansion after viral peptide-pool culture in ViraFEST. It was after roughly ten days of culture that CD4+ T cells were isolated. No antigens are known for them. The sequences come from CD4+ T cells from PBMCs cultured with HCoV-229E spike peptides, collected before COVID-19 vaccination. These receptors all stem from a human donor who received a COVID-19 vaccine.

The chain joins TRBV7-9 to TRBJ1-2; TRBD1 is a possible D gene (6 bases). The V end lost 3 bases, the J end lost 6 bases, and 17 bases lay between the germline ends. CDR1 SEHNR and CDR2 FQNEAQ come from the germline V gene (reference sequence). The CDR3 runs to 15 residues. The CDR3 reads CASSFFKGEHNGYTF. CDR3 nucleotides: TGTGCCAGCAGCTTCTTTAAGGGGGAACACAATGGCTACACCTTC.

The rearrangement uses TRBV5-6 and TRBJ1-5; D is uncertain. CDR3 length: 14 amino acids. V shed 7 bases and J shed 4 bases, with 15 bases lying between them. Per germline, CDR1 SGHDT and CDR2 YYEEEE. In nucleotides, the CDR3 is TGTGCCAGCTCGTACCGACTGCTGAATCAGCCCCAGCATTTT. This sequence encodes CASSYRLLNQPQHF.

The genes are TRBV30 and TRBJ1-5; D gene ambiguous. Germline V gene data show CDR1 as GTSNPN and CDR2 as SVGIG (reference sequence). Trimming left V 3 bases short and J 2 bases short, with 14 bases between. This CDR3 is 15 amino acids long. The CDR3, as DNA: TGTGCCTGGAGCCAGACGTGGGTCGGCAATCAGCCCCAGCATTTT. Translating gives CAWSQTWVGNQPQHF.

The CDR3 loop is CASTPTPGVHEKLFF. The CDR3 DNA reads as TGTGCCAGCACCCCGACTCCGGGAGTCCATGAAAAACTGTTTTTT. This chain links TRBV6-5 with TRBJ1-4, with D unresolved. Germline values: CDR1 MNHEY, CDR2 SVGAGI. The CDR3 totals 15 residues. Deletions cut 7 bases from V and 6 bases from J, with 18 bases between.

This clone was seen a handful of times. The chain recombines TRBV7-9 with TRBJ2-7; a possible D gene is TRBD2 (6 bases). Germline V gene sequence: CDR1 SEHNR, CDR2 FQNEAQ (reference sequence). Trimming took off 1 base at V and 5 bases at J, with 18 bases between the two ends. The CDR3 is 16 amino acids. This CDR3 reads CASSLGVGLGGDEQYF. Here the CDR3 DNA reads TGTGCCAGCAGCTTAGGGGTCGGACTGGGCGGGGACGAGCAGTACTTC.

This chain connects TRBV14 to TRBJ1-4; D not resolved. Trimming stripped 1 base from V and 7 bases from J, with 7 bases between. The CDR3 has 13 residues. The V gene's germline CDR1 is SGHDN and CDR2 FVKESK. In nucleotides, the CDR3 is TGTGCCAGCAGCCAAGTCGAGGCTGAAAAACTGTTTTTT. Translating it yields CASSQVEAEKLFF.

The J gene is TRBJ2-1, the V gene TRBV19; the D is unclear. Germline V gene data show CDR1 as LNHDA and CDR2 as SQIVND (reference sequence). This CDR3 comprises 14 residues. Trimming took off 3 bases at V and 0 bases at J, with 6 bases between the two ends. The CDR3 region is CASSITHSYNEQFF. Here the CDR3 DNA reads TGTGCCAGTAGTATCACCCACTCCTACAATGAGCAGTTCTTC.

This clone was recorded a few times. This sequence joins TRBV19 and TRBJ2-7; D ambiguous. V lost 7 bases and J lost 2, with 3 bases in between. CDR3 size: 10 residues. The germline CDR1 and CDR2 sequences are LNHDA and SQIVND (reference sequence). As DNA, the CDR3 is TGTGCCAGTACCACCTACGAGCAGTACTTC. Its protein product is CASTTYEQYF. The full variable domain, with the rest looked up from reference TRBV19 and TRBJ2-7, is DGGITQSPKYLFRKEGQNVTLSCEQNLNHDAMYWYRQDPGQGLRLIYYSQIVNDFQKGDIAEGYSVSREKKESFPLTVTSAQKNPTAFYLCASTTYEQYFGPGTRLTVT.

There are a few counts of this clone. The J gene is TRBJ2-7, the V gene TRBV30; D is possibly TRBD2 (5 bases). Germline assignment: CDR1 GTSNPN and CDR2 SVGIG (reference sequence). This CDR3 region has 13 residues. Trimming took 1 base from V and 3 from J, leaving 10 bases between them. The DNA for the CDR3 is TGTGCCTGGAGTGGGGGAGTTGGCTACGAGCAGTACTTC. The encoded protein is CAWSGGVGYEQYF. Variable domain in full (rest from reference TRBV30 and TRBJ2-7): SQTIHQWPATLVQPVGSPLSLECTVEGTSNPNLYWYRQAAGRGLQLLFYSVGIGQISSEVPQNLSASRPQDRQFILSSKKLLLSDSGFYLCAWSGGVGYEQYFGPGTRLTVT.

This rearrangement joins TRBV27 to TRBJ1-2; D is perhaps TRBD1 (6 bases). With 5 bases removed from V and 2 bases from J, the gap between germline ends came to 9 bases. Per the germline V gene, CDR1 is MNHEY and CDR2 is SMNVEV (reference sequence). This CDR3 has 13 amino acids. The CDR3 spells CASSRTANYGYTF. The CDR3 coding sequence is TGTGCCAGCAGTCGGACAGCAAACTATGGCTACACCTTC.